What follows are 14 T cell receptor beta chains derived from one specimen sequenced in a study of blood T cell repertoires in COVID-19. Sequencing was performed with immunoSEQ multiplex PCR; in TCRdb, only in-frame clones are kept and a portion is missing. The table shows 240,000 or so clones, with 75% to 90% occurring only once. Sample: PBMCs or T cells enriched from blood (not recorded which). These receptors were collected from a woman between 40 and 55 years old with acute COVID-19.

This clone has just one count. The rearrangement uses TRBV7-6 and TRBJ2-2; TRBD2 matches 7 bases. CDR3 length: 15 amino acids. Germline V gene data show CDR1 as SGHVS and CDR2 as FNYEAQ. J lost 4 bases, V lost 5 bases, and 7 bases had no gene match. CDR3 in amino acids: CASSHRGVGTGELFF. Written as DNA, the CDR3 is TGTGCCAGCAGCCATCGGGGGGTTGGCACCGGGGAGCTGTTTTTT.

This chain links TRBV30 with TRBJ2-7, with TRBD2 identical over 9 bases. This CDR3 has 15 residues. After removal of 2 bases from V and 3 bases from J, the junction contained 8 bases not matched to a gene. Germline V gene data show CDR1 as GTSNPN and CDR2 as SVGIG (reference sequence). The CDR3: CAWSPPLSGSYEQYF. CDR3 bases: TGTGCCTGGAGTCCCCCCCTTAGCGGGAGCTACGAGCAGTACTTC.

CDR3 region: CASSQDPTSGREYNEQFF. For the CDR3, the DNA is TGCGCCAGCAGCCAAGATCCGACTAGCGGGAGAGAATACAATGAGCAGTTCTTC. The chain joins TRBV4-1 to TRBJ2-1; TRBD2 matches 12 bases. CDR3 length: 18 residues. The V gene's germline CDR1 is MGHRA and CDR2 YSYEKL. Trimming took 0 bases from V and 4 from J; bases not matched to a gene: 7.

The chain links TRBV21-1 to TRBJ2-7; TRBD1 is the table's D call, not checked against the DNA. TRBV21-1 is listed as a pseudogene. The length of the CDR3 is 15 residues. Here the CDR3 reads CASSKAPGQGGEQYF. The CDR3 coding sequence is TGTGCCAGCAGCAAAGCGCCTGGACAAGGCGGCGAGCAGTACTTC.

V is TRBV25-1 and J is TRBJ2-5; 10 positions agree with TRBD1. The CDR3 is made up of 16 amino acids. V lost 7 bases and J lost 5; bases outside the gene matches: 13. Germline V CDR1 and CDR2: MGHDK, SYGVNS. The CDR3 nucleotides are TGTGCCAGCACCGCCGGGGACAGGGGAAGCGGGGAGACCCAGTACTTC. It is translated as CASTAGDRGSGETQYF.

The rearrangement links TRBV19 to TRBJ2-5; 10 nucleotides align to TRBD2. V was clipped by 5 bases and J by 2 bases; unmatched bases: 2. Germline values: CDR1 LNHDA, CDR2 SQIVND (reference sequence). CDR3 size: 14 residues. The CDR3 here is CASSGTSVQETQYF. CDR3 DNA sequence: TGTGCCAGTAGTGGGACTAGCGTACAAGAGACCCAGTACTTC.

V and J are TRBV5-4 and TRBJ2-1, with 14 bases fitting TRBD2. Germline V gives CDR1 SGHNT, CDR2 YYREEE (reference sequence). With 3 bases clipped from V and 2 bases from J, the junction kept 1 base outside the gene matches. This CDR3 has 16 residues. As DNA, the CDR3 is TGTGCCAGCAGCTCGGGACTAGCGGGAGCCTACAATGAGCAGTTCTTC. It specifies CASSSGLAGAYNEQFF.

In the case of this clone: Other nucleotide sequences from this sample produce the same CDR3. The gene calls are TRBV19 and TRBJ1-3; 8 nucleotides agree with TRBD1. Trimming cost V 4 bases and J 4 bases; bases outside gene matches: 6. Germline V gene lookup returns CDR1 LNHDA and CDR2 SQIVND (reference sequence). This CDR3 is built from 15 residues. The CDR3 DNA is TGTGCCAGTAGTACCCCGACAGGGGCCGGAAACACCATATATTTT. Its protein product is CASSTPTGAGNTIYF.

Points on this clone: Other DNA sequences in the sample encode the same CDR3. The chain links TRBV2 to TRBJ2-7; D unclear. Germline assignment: CDR1 SNHLY and CDR2 FYNNEI. The CDR3 consists of 12 residues. Trimming removed 6 bases from V and 0 bases from J, with 6 bases in between. The CDR3 sequence: CASSANSYEQYF. The CDR3 nucleotides are TGTGCCAGCAGCGCGAACTCCTACGAGCAGTACTTC.

This clone was seen just once. The chain has TRBV24-1 and TRBJ2-1; 9 bases agree with TRBD2. Germline CDR1 reads KGHDR; CDR2 reads SFDVKD. This CDR3 has 16 residues. Losses at the gene ends were 4 bases for V and 4 bases for J; bases not matched to a gene: 7. The CDR3 region is CATSDRLAGSYNEQFF. CDR3 DNA sequence: TGTGCCACCAGTGACCGTCTAGCGGGGAGTTACAATGAGCAGTTCTTC.

This chain links TRBV27 with TRBJ1-5; D unresolved. This CDR3 comprises 11 residues. Germline values: CDR1 MNHEY, CDR2 SMNVEV (reference sequence). The V end lost 5 bases, the J end lost 5 bases, and 4 bases lay between the germline ends. The CDR3 region is CASSHYQPQHF. For the CDR3, the DNA is TGTGCCAGCAGTCACTATCAGCCCCAGCATTTT.

The chain has TRBV5-1 and TRBJ1-2; 9 bases fit TRBD1. The J segment lost 5 bases and the V segment lost 5 bases, leaving 16 bases of the junction unmatched. The germline gives CDR1 SGHRS, CDR2 YFSETQ. CDR3 length equals 17 residues. The CDR3 is CASRLGWDREWQYGYTF. The CDR3 DNA sequence: TGCGCCAGCAGGCTTGGTTGGGACAGGGAGTGGCAATATGGCTACACCTTC.

The V gene is TRBV2, the J gene TRBJ2-7, with TRBD2 matching over 10 bases. The CDR3 is made up of 16 amino acids. Germline assignment: CDR1 SNHLY and CDR2 FYNNEI. J gave up 0 bases and V 7 bases, and 9 bases lay outside the gene matches. CDR3 loop: CASKRTSGGSSYEQYF. In DNA, the CDR3 is TGTGCCAGCAAAAGGACTAGCGGAGGGTCCTCCTACGAGCAGTACTTC.

The chain couples TRBV16 to TRBJ2-1, with D possibly matching TRBD1 (6 bases). CDR3 length: 16 residues. The V end was cut by 4 bases, the J end by 7 bases, with 20 bases between. The germline V gene encodes CDR1 KGHSY and CDR2 FQNENV. As DNA, the CDR3 is TGTGCCAGCAGCCTTAGCTACAGGGACACTAGTAATGAGCAGTTCTTC. The encoded protein is CASSLSYRDTSNEQFF.